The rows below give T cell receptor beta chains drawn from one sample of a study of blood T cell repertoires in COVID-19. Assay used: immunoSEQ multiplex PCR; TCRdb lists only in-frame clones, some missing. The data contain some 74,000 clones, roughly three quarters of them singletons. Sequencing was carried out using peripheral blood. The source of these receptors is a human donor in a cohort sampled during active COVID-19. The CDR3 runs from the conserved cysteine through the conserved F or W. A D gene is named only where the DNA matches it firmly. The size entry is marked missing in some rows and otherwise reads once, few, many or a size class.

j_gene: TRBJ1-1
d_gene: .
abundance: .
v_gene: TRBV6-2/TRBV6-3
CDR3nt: TGTGCCAGCAGCGCAACAGGGAAAGTACTTATGAACACTGAAGCTTTCTTT
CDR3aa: CASSATGKVLMNTEAFF

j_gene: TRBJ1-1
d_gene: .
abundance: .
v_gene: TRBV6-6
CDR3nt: TGTGCCAGCAGTTCACGACAGAGTGGTAAGGCTTTCTTT
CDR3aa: CASSSRQSGKAFF

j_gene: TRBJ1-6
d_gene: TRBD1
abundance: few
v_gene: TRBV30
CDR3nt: TGTGCCTGGAGGGACAGGGAGAATTCACCCCTCCACTTT
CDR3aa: CAWRDRENSPLHF

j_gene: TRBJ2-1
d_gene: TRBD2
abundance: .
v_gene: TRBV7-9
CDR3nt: TGTGCCAGCAGCTTGACCTCTAGCGGGAGGTACAATGAGCAGTTCTTC
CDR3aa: CASSLTSSGRYNEQFF

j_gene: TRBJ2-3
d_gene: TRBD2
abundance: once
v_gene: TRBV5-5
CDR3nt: TGTGCCAGCAGCTTGTGGGTGACTAGCGGGAGGAGCGGCACAGATACGCAGTATTTT
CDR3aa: CASSLWVTSGRSGTDTQYF

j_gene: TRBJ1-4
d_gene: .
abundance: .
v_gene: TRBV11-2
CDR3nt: TGTGCCAGCAGCTTACTCGGGAGGACAACTAATGAAAAACTGTTTTTT
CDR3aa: CASSLLGRTTNEKLFF

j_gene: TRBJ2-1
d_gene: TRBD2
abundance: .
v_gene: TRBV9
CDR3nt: TGTGCCAGCAGCGTAGATCCTAGCGGGAGATATGAGCAGTTCTTC
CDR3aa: CASSVDPSGRYEQFF

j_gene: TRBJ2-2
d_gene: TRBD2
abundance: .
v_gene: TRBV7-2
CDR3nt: TGTGCCAGCAGCTTAGAACTAGCGGGGGGCACCGGGGAGCTGTTTTTT
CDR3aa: CASSLELAGGTGELFF

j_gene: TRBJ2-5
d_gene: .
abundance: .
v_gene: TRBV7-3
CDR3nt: TGTGCCAGCAGCTGGGGGCGGTGGGAGACCCAGTACTTC
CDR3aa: CASSWGRWETQYF

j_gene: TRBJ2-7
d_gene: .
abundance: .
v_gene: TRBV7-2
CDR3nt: TGTGCCAGCAGCTTAGTCGACAGCTACGAGCAGTACTTC
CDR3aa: CASSLVDSYEQYF

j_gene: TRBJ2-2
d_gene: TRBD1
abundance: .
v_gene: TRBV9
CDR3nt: TGTGCCAGCAGCGTAGCACAGGGGGCCGGGGAGCTGTTTTTT
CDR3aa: CASSVAQGAGELFF

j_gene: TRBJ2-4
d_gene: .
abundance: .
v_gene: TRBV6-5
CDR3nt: TGTGCCAGCAGTTACTCGGGGCGGGGGCGAAACATTCAGTACTTC
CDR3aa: CASSYSGRGRNIQYF

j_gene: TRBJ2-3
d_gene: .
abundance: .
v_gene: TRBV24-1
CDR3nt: TGTGCCACCAGTGCCCCTGGAGGGGCCGTCCCTACGCAGTATTTT
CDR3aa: CATSAPGGAVPTQYF

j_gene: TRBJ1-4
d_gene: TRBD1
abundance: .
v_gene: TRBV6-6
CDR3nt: TGTGCCAGCAGTTGGGGGACAGGGGGCGAAGAAAAACTGTTTTTT
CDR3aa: CASSWGTGGEEKLFF

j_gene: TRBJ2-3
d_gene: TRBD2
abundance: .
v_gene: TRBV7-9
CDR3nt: TGTGCCAGCAGCTTAAGCGGGGGTATCGATACGCAGTATTTT
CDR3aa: CASSLSGGIDTQYF

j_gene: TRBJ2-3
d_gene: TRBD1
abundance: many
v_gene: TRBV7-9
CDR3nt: TGTGCCAGCAGCGACCGACAGGGTGGAGTCGCTGGCACAGATACGCAGTATTTT
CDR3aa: CASSDRQGGVAGTDTQYF

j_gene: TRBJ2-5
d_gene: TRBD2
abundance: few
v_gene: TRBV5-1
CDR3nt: TGCGCCAGCAGCTTAACTAGCGGGGGGTACCAAGAGACCCAGTACTTC
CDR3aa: CASSLTSGGYQETQYF

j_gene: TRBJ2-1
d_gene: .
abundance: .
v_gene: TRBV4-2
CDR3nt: TGTGCCAGCAGCCAAGAGGGCGTGGTCAATGAGCAGTTCTTC
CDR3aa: CASSQEGVVNEQFF

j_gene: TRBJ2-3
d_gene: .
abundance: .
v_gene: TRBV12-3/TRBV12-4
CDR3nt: TGTGCCAGCAGATATGCAGATACGCAGTATTTT
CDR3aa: CASRYADTQYF

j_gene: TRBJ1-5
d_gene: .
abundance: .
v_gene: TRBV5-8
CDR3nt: TGTGCCAGCAGCTTGTTGGTATCGGGACACCAAAATCAGCCCCAGCATTTT
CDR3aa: CASSLLVSGHQNQPQHF

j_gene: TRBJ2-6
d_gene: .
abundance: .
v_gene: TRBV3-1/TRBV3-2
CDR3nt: TGTGCCAGCAGCCAACCCCGCGGGGCGGGGGCCAACGTCCTGACTTTC
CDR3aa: CASSQPRGAGANVLTF

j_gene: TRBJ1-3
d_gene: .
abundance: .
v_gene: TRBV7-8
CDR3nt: TGTGCCAGCAGCTTAGATCGGACGGTGGCGGGTGGAAACACCATATATTTT
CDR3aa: CASSLDRTVAGGNTIYF

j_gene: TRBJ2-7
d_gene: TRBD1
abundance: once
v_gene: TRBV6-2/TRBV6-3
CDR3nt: TGTGCCAGCAGTTCCCGGACAGGGGAGAGGTCAGGCTACGAGCAGTACTTC
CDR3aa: CASSSRTGERSGYEQYF

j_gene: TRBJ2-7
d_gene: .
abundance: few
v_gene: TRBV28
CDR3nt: TGTGCCAGCAATGCAGGGGTCCACGAGCAGTACTTC
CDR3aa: CASNAGVHEQYF

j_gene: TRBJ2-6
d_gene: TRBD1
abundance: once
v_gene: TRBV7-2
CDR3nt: TGTGCCAGCAGCCGGGACAGGGCCGGTGGGGCCAACGTCCTGACTTTC
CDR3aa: CASSRDRAGGANVLTF

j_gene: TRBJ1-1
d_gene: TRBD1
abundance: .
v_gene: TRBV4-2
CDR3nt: TGTGCCAGCAGCACCCAGACAGGGTGGAACACTGAAGCTTTCTTT
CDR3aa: CASSTQTGWNTEAFF

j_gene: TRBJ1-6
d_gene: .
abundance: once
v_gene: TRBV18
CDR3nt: TGTGCCAGCTCACCACCTGGGGCTATCTATAATTCACCCCTCCACTTT
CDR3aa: CASSPPGAIYNSPLHF

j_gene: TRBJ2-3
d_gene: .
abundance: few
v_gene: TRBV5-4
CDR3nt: TGTGCCAGCAGCTTGCGAGGAGGGAGCACAGATACGCAGTATTTT
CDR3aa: CASSLRGGSTDTQYF

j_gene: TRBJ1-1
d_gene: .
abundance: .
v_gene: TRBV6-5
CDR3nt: TGTGCCAGCAGCGAGACAGGGAACACTGAAGCTTTCTTT
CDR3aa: CASSETGNTEAFF

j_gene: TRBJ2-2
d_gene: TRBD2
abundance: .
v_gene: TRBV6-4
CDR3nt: TGTGCCAGCAGTGAAGGACTAGCGGGGGCCAACACCGGGGAGCTGTTTTTT
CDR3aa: CASSEGLAGANTGELFF

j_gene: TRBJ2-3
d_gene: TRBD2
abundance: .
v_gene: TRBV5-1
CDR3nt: TGCGCCAGCAGTCCCGGGACTAGCGGTAATACGCAGTATTTT
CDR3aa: CASSPGTSGNTQYF

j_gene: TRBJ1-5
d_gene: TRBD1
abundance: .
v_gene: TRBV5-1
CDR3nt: TGCGCCAGCAGCCAGAGGACAGGCCGTAATCAGCCCCAGCATTTT
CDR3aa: CASSQRTGRNQPQHF